This entry describes one T cell receptor (beta chain). This sample was included in a study of blood T cell repertoires in COVID-19. Method: immunoSEQ multiplex PCR; TCRdb's copy keeps in-frame clones and lacks some. There are tens of thousands of clones in the sample; roughly 91% occur only once, and roughly 28% lies in the top ten. The germline V gene has CDR1 SNHLY and CDR2 FYNNEI. This CDR3 has 14 residues. Trimming stripped 6 bases from V and 7 bases from J, with 15 bases between. The rearrangement uses TRBV2 and TRBJ1-4, with D maybe TRBD1 (6 bases). This TCR was sampled from a woman aged 80 or over with active or convalescent COVID-19. Sequencing was done on a sample of peripheral blood. CDR3 region: CASRKQGPREKLFF. The CDR3 coding sequence is TGTGCCAGCAGAAAACAGGGCCCACGTGAAAAACTGTTTTTT. Supplemented by reference TRBV2 and TRBJ1-4, the full variable domain reads EPEVTQTPSHQVTQMGQEVILRCVPISNHLYFYWYRQILGQKVEFLVSFYNNEISEKSEIFDDQFSVERPDGSNFTLKIRSTKLEDSAMYFCASRKQGPREKLFFGSGTQLSVL.